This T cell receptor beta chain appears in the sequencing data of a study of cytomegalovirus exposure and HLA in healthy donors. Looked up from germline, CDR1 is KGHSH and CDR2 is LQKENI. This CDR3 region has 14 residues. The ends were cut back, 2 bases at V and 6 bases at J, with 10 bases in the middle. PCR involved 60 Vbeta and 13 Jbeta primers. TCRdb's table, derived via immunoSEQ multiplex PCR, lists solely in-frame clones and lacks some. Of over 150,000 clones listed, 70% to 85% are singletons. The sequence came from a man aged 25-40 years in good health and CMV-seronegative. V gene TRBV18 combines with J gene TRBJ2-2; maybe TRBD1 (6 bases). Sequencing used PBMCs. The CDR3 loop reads CASSPIQGSGELFF. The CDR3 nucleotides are TGTGCCAGCTCACCAATACAGGGATCCGGGGAGCTGTTTTTT.